This TCR beta chain was captured by sequencing in a study of CD8+ T cells in alopecia areata. Study-level findings and limits: Affected lesional scalp, above all in alopecia totalis/universalis, was more clonal than normal scalp.

About this clone itself: Its antigen remains unidentified.

Germline assignment: CDR1 SGDLS and CDR2 YYNGEE. V gave up 0 bases and J gave up 4 bases; unmatched junction bases: 8. The CDR3 totals 16 residues. Described treatment: oral pan-JAK inhibitor, 5-10 mg twice daily. Lesional scalp punch biopsies and peripheral blood were collected from alopecia areata patients. Sequencing templates came from extracted RNA that was reverse transcribed into cDNA. The protocol was immunoSEQ multiplex PCR, while the TCRdb copy is restricted to in-frame clones and leaves out a portion. The sample carries about 200,000 clones, 58% recorded once. The TCR was taken from a human donor with alopecia areata. The chain couples TRBV9 to TRBJ2-5, with 8 positions matching TRBD2. The sequencing here drew on CD4+ T cells sorted from blood, taken at week 24, from a patient treated with tofacitinib. The CDR3 region is CASSVAFGTRGETQYF. CDR3 DNA sequence: TGTGCCAGCAGCGTAGCTTTCGGGACTAGGGGAGAGACCCAGTACTTC. The full variable domain, completed using reference TRBV9 and TRBJ2-5, is DSGVTQTPKHLITATGQRVTLRCSPRSGDLSVYWYQQSLDQGLQFLIQYYNGEERAKGNILERFSAQQFPDLHSELNLSSLELGDSALYFCASSVAFGTRGETQYFGPGTRLLVL.